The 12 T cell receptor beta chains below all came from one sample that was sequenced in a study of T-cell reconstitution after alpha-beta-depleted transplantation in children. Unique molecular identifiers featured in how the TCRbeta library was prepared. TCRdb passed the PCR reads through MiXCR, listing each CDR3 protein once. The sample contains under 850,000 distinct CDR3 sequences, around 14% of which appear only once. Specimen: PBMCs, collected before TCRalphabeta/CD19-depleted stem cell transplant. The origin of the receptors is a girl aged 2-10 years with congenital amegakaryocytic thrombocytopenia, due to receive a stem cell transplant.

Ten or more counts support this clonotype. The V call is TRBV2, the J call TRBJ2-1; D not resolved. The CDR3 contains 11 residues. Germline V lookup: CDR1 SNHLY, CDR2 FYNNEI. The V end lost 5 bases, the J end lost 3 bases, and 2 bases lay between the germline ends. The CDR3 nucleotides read TGTGCCAGCAGTATCTACAATGAGCAGTTCTTC. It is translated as CASSIYNEQFF.

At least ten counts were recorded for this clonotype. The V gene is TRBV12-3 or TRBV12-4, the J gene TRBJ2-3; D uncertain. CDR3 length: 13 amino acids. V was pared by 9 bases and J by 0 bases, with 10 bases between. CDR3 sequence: CASGVGSTDTQYF. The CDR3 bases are TGTGCCAGTGGGGTGGGGAGCACAGATACGCAGTATTTT.

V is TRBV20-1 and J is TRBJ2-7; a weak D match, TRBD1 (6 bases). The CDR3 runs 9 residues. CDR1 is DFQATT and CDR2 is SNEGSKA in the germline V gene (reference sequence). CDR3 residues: CRGAEEQYF. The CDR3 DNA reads TGCAGGGGGGCTGAGGAGCAGTACTTC.

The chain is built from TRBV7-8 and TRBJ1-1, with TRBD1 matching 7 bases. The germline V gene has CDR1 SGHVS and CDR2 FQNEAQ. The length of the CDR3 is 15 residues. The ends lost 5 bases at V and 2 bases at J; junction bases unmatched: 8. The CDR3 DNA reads TGTGCCAGCAGCGGTTACAGGGGAATAAACACTGAAGCTTTCTTT. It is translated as CASSGYRGINTEAFF.

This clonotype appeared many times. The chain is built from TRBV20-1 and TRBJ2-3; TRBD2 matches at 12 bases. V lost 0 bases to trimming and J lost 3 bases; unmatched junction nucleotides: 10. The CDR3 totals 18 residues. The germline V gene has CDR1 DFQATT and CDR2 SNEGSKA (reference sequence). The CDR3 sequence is CSARDPLRTSGDTDTQYF. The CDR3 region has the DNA TGCAGTGCTAGAGATCCCCTACGGACTAGCGGGGATACAGATACGCAGTATTTT.

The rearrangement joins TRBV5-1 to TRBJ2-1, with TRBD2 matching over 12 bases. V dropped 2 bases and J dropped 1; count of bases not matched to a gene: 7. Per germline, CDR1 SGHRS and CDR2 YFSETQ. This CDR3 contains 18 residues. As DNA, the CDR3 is TGCGCCAGCAGCTTACGACTAGCGGGAGTTGAATCCTACAATGAGCAGTTCTTC. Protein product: CASSLRLAGVESYNEQFF.

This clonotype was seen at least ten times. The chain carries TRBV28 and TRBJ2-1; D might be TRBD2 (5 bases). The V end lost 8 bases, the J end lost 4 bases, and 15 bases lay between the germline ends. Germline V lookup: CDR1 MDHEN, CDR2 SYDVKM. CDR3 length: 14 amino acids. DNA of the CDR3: TGTGCCAGCGCTCTTCGGGAACGATACAATGAGCAGTTCTTC. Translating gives CASALRERYNEQFF.

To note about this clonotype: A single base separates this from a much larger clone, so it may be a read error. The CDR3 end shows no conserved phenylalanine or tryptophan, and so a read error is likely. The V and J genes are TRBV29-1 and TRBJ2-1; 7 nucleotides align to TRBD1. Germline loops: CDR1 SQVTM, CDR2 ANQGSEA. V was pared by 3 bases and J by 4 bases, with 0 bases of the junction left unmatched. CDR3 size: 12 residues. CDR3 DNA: TGCAGCGTTGACAGGGGGTACAATGAGCAGTTCTCC. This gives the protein CSVDRGYNEQFS.

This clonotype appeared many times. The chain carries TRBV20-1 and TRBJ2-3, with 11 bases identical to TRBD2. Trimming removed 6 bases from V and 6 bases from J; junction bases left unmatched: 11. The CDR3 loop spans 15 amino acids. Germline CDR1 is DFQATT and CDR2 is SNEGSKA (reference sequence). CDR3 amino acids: CSAQNSGRADDTQYF. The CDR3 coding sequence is TGCAGTGCCCAGAATAGCGGGAGGGCTGACGATACGCAGTATTTT.

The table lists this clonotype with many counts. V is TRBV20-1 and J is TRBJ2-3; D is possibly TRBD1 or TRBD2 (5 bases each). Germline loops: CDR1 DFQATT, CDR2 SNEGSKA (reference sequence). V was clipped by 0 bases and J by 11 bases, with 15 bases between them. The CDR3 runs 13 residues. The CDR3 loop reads CSARDPVGDVQYF. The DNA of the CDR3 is TGCAGTGCTAGAGATCCGGTTGGGGACGTGCAGTATTTT.

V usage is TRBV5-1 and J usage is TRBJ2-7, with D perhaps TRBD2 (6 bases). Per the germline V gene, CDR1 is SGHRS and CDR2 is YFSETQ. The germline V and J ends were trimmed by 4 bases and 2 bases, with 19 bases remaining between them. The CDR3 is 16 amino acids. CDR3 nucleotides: TGCGCCAGCAGCCCGGGACTGGGCGGTTCCCCCTACGAGCAGTACTTC. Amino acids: CASSPGLGGSPYEQYF. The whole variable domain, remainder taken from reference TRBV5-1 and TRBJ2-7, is KAGVTQTPRYLIKTRGQQVTLSCSPISGHRSVSWYQQTPGQGLQFLFEYFSETQRNKGNFPGRFSGRQFSNSRSEMNVSTLELGDSALYLCASSPGLGGSPYEQYFGPGTRLTVT.

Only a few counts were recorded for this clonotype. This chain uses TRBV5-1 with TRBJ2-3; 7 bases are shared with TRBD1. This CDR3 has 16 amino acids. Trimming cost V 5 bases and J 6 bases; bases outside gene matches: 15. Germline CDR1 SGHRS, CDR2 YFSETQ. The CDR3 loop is CASSQGRQGSSDTQYF. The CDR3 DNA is TGCGCCAGCAGTCAGGGCCGACAGGGTTCGAGCGATACGCAGTATTTT.